One sample yielded the 27 T cell receptor beta chains listed below, sequenced in a study of cytomegalovirus exposure and HLA in healthy donors. PCR amplification relied on 60 Vbeta primers (plus 13 Jbeta primers). Data came from immunoSEQ multiplex PCR; TCRdb stores just in-frame clones and leaves some out. The sample has some 140,000 clones; approximately 82% are singletons. Sequenced sample: PBMCs. These receptors came from a man aged 35-49 years in good health and CMV-seronegative.

The chain joins TRBV30 to TRBJ1-5; weak D call: TRBD1 (6 bases). The CDR3 loop spans 15 amino acids. Germline CDR1 and CDR2: GTSNPN and SVGIG (reference sequence). V lost 1 base and J lost 0, with 10 bases in between. CDR3 protein: CAWSGDRHSNQPQHF. The CDR3 DNA follows: TGTGCCTGGAGTGGAGACAGGCATAGCAATCAGCCCCAGCATTTT.

The chain links TRBV28 to TRBJ2-7; D may be TRBD2 (8 bases). This CDR3 spans 17 amino acids. Germline V lookup: CDR1 MDHEN, CDR2 SYDVKM. Trimming removed 4 bases at V and 2 bases at J, with 21 bases between. The CDR3 reads CASSSPGGGQITYEQYF. As DNA, the CDR3 is TGTGCCAGCAGTTCCCCCGGGGGGGGACAGATTACCTACGAGCAGTACTTC. The full variable domain, rest sourced from reference TRBV28 and TRBJ2-7, is DVKVTQSSRYLVKRTGEKVFLECVQDMDHENMFWYRQDPGLGLRLIYFSYDVKMKEKGDIPEGYSVSREKKERFSLILESASTNQTSMYLCASSSPGGGQITYEQYFGPGTRLTVT.

The chain joins TRBV6-5 to TRBJ2-2, with 9 bases matching TRBD1. Germline V CDR1 and CDR2: MNHEY, SVGAGI. V lost 2 bases to trimming and J lost 4 bases; unmatched junction nucleotides: 2. CDR3 length: 15 amino acids. The CDR3 loop reads CASSYRDRVTGELFF. The CDR3 coding sequence is TGTGCCAGCAGTTACAGGGACAGGGTCACCGGGGAGCTGTTTTTT.

The gene calls are TRBV15 and TRBJ2-4; 7 bases line up with TRBD1. CDR1 LNHNV and CDR2 YYDKDF come from the germline V gene (reference sequence). This CDR3 is 17 amino acids long. V shed 5 bases and J 0 bases; nucleotides not matched to a gene: 10. CDR3 loop: CATSRPYRGAAKNIQYF. In DNA form, the CDR3 reads TGTGCCACCAGCCGACCATACAGGGGCGCAGCCAAAAACATTCAGTACTTC.

This clone was counted between two and nine times. This CDR3 is also generated by other DNA sequences in the sample. The V and J genes are TRBV25-1 and TRBJ2-3; D is uncertain. CDR3 size: 11 residues. Germline values: CDR1 MGHDK, CDR2 SYGVNS. V lost 5 bases to trimming and J lost 2 bases, with 2 bases between them. In DNA form, the CDR3 reads TGTGCCAGCAGTCTCACAGATACGCAGTATTTT. This sequence encodes CASSLTDTQYF.

The V gene is TRBV7-8, the J gene TRBJ2-3; D remains ambiguous. The CDR3 is 15 residues long. Per the germline V gene, CDR1 is SGHVS and CDR2 is FQNEAQ. V lost 3 bases, J lost 1 base, and 11 bases lay in between. CDR3 DNA sequence: TGTGCCAGCAGCTTTAGTTACGGTGGCACAGATACGCAGTATTTT. It is translated as CASSFSYGGTDTQYF.

This chain connects TRBV4-1 to TRBJ1-1; D unclear. Germline-derived CDR1 and CDR2 are MGHRA and YSYEKL. This CDR3 has 14 amino acids. V lost 2 bases and J lost 8, with 15 bases in between. The CDR3 DNA follows: TGCGCCAGCAGCCAAAATTCGGGGTCGTCGGAAGCTTTCTTT. Amino acids: CASSQNSGSSEAFF.

This CDR3 is CASSLGGQVTDTQYF. In nucleotides, the CDR3 is TGCGCCAGCAGCTTGGGTGGGCAGGTGACAGATACGCAGTATTTT. The gene calls are TRBV5-1 and TRBJ2-3; unclear D gene. Trimming left V 0 bases short and J 3 bases short, with 11 bases between. There are 15 residues in the CDR3. CDR1 is SGHRS and CDR2 is YFSETQ in the germline V gene.

The rearrangement uses TRBV18 and TRBJ1-2; D may be TRBD1 (6 bases). The V end was cut by 6 bases, the J end by 3 bases, with 11 bases between. Looked up from germline, CDR1 is KGHSH and CDR2 is LQKENI. The CDR3 sequence is 13 residues long. CDR3 coding DNA: TGTGCCAGCTCTCGGACAGAAGACTATGGCTACACCTTC. Its translation: CASSRTEDYGYTF.

CDR3 DNA: TGTGCCAGCAGCTACAGGGGGCACGCGGGCAATGAGCAGTTCTTC. The encoded protein is CASSYRGHAGNEQFF. The chain joins TRBV27 to TRBJ2-1; TRBD1 matches at 9 bases. The CDR3 is 15 amino acids. The germline V gene encodes CDR1 MNHEY and CDR2 SMNVEV (reference sequence). With 6 bases clipped from V and 6 bases from J, the junction kept 9 bases outside the gene matches.

This clone was recorded only once. V usage is TRBV28 and J usage is TRBJ2-7, with TRBD2 as a possible D gene (6 bases). CDR3 length: 14 residues. Germline CDR1 and CDR2: MDHEN and SYDVKM. Trimming left V 5 bases short and J 2 bases short, with 13 bases between. CDR3 in DNA: TGTGCCAGCAGTCTTGCGGGGCTAGCCTACGAGCAGTACTTC. This codes for CASSLAGLAYEQYF.

This chain uses TRBV7-9 with TRBJ1-1, with D maybe TRBD1 (5 bases). This CDR3 is 14 amino acids long. The germline V and J ends were trimmed by 5 bases and 2 bases, with 12 bases remaining between them. The V gene's germline CDR1 is SEHNR and CDR2 FQNEAQ (reference sequence). This CDR3 reads CASSPGLSNTEAFF. The CDR3 DNA follows: TGTGCCAGCAGCCCGGGACTCTCTAACACTGAAGCTTTCTTT.

V and J are TRBV7-2 and TRBJ2-2, with D uncertain. V was pared by 2 bases and J by 2 bases, with 6 bases between. This CDR3 is built from 14 residues. Per the germline V gene, CDR1 is SGHTA and CDR2 is FQGNSA. The CDR3 loop is CASSLLANTGELFF. The DNA for the CDR3 is TGTGCCAGCAGCTTATTAGCAAACACCGGGGAGCTGTTTTTT.

The chain uses TRBV9 and TRBJ2-2; possibly TRBD2 for D (5 bases). This CDR3 has 15 residues. Germline-derived CDR1 and CDR2 are SGDLS and YYNGEE. V was pared by 0 bases and J by 1 base, with 7 bases between. The CDR3 nucleotides are TGTGCCAGCAGCGTAGAGGCGGGGAACACCGGGGAGCTGTTTTTT. Translating gives CASSVEAGNTGELFF.

This clone was found once. This chain joins TRBV5-1 and TRBJ2-3, with D perhaps matching TRBD1 (6 bases). V was pared by 4 bases and J by 2 bases, with 14 bases between. Germline CDR1 reads SGHRS; CDR2 reads YFSETQ. The CDR3 is 15 residues long. This CDR3 is CASSTAQGTTDTQYF. In nucleotides, the CDR3 is TGCGCCAGCAGCACGGCCCAGGGGACCACAGATACGCAGTATTTT. The variable domain in full, with the rest retrieved from reference TRBV5-1 and TRBJ2-3, is KAGVTQTPRYLIKTRGQQVTLSCSPISGHRSVSWYQQTPGQGLQFLFEYFSETQRNKGNFPGRFSGRQFSNSRSEMNVSTLELGDSALYLCASSTAQGTTDTQYFGPGTRLTVL.

This chain links TRBV7-9 with TRBJ1-1, with D unresolved. Germline lookup yields CDR1 SEHNR and CDR2 FQNEAQ (reference sequence). The CDR3 has 13 amino acids. V gave up 3 bases and J gave up 4 bases, with 9 bases separating them. CDR3 amino acids: CASSFSVRTEAFF. CDR3 DNA sequence: TGTGCCAGCAGCTTTTCGGTTCGCACTGAAGCTTTCTTT.

This chain joins TRBV6-1 and TRBJ1-1, with D perhaps TRBD1 (6 bases). Trimming cost V 2 bases and J 1 base, with 8 bases left between them. Germline V gene lookup returns CDR1 MNHNS and CDR2 SASEGT. The CDR3 is 14 amino acids. The CDR3 protein is CASSEPTGNTEAFF. In DNA form, the CDR3 reads TGTGCCAGCAGTGAACCGACAGGGAACACTGAAGCTTTCTTT.

The rearrangement joins TRBV11-1 to TRBJ1-1, with 8 bases identical to TRBD1. The CDR3 runs 14 residues. The J segment lost 1 base and the V segment lost 5 bases, leaving 3 bases of the junction unmatched. Germline-derived CDR1 and CDR2 are SGHAT and FQDESV (reference sequence). CDR3 residues: CASSQGQANTEAFF. The DNA for the CDR3 is TGTGCCAGCAGCCAGGGACAGGCGAACACTGAAGCTTTCTTT.

Of note for this clone: Different DNA sequences within this sample yield the same CDR3. The chain joins TRBV4-1 to TRBJ1-2; 8 nucleotides match TRBD1. The V segment lost 3 bases and the J segment 3 bases; nucleotides outside the gene matches: 6. From germline, CDR1 is MGHRA and CDR2 YSYEKL. The CDR3 runs 15 residues. For the CDR3, the DNA is TGCGCCAGCAGCCAGGAGCAGGGGGCGCACTATGGCTACACCTTC. This encodes CASSQEQGAHYGYTF.

The chain uses TRBV29-1 and TRBJ2-1; TRBD1 matches at 7 bases. The germline V gene encodes CDR1 SQVTM and CDR2 ANQGSEA. The CDR3 loop spans 14 amino acids. Trimming took 6 bases from V and 9 from J; bases not matched to a gene: 14. The CDR3 sequence: CSVDKGRGSGEQFF. DNA for the CDR3: TGCAGCGTCGACAAGGGCAGGGGGTCTGGTGAGCAGTTCTTC.

This clone was found a few times. This chain links TRBV18 with TRBJ2-3; TRBD1 is a possible D gene (5 bases). The CDR3 is 14 amino acids. Trimming cost V 4 bases and J 5 bases, with 13 bases left between them. The germline gives CDR1 KGHSH, CDR2 LQKENI. CDR3 bases: TGTGCCAGCTCACTAAGCCAGGGCGAAGATACGCAGTATTTT. Protein sequence: CASSLSQGEDTQYF. The full variable domain, its missing parts supplied by reference TRBV18 and TRBJ2-3, is NAGVMQNPRHLVRRRGQEARLRCSPMKGHSHVYWYRQLPEEGLKFMVYLQKENIIDESGMPKERFSAEFPKEGPSILRIQQVVRGDSAAYFCASSLSQGEDTQYFGPGTRLTVL.

This clone was observed a handful of times. This chain links TRBV28 with TRBJ2-3, with D maybe TRBD1 (6 bases). Germline values: CDR1 MDHEN, CDR2 SYDVKM. This CDR3 spans 16 amino acids. With 6 bases removed from V and 6 bases from J, the gap between germline ends came to 22 bases. The CDR3 here is CASRQGDTSLVDTQYF. The CDR3 nucleotides read TGTGCCAGCAGACAAGGGGACACCTCCCTGGTGGATACGCAGTATTTT.

The rearrangement links TRBV27 to TRBJ2-5; TRBD1 agrees at 12 bases. V dropped 0 bases and J dropped 5; count of bases not matched to a gene: 7. The CDR3 sequence is 17 residues long. CDR1 and CDR2 from the germline V gene are MNHEY and SMNVEV (reference sequence). This CDR3 is CASSLSGTGGGVETQYF. In DNA form, the CDR3 reads TGTGCCAGCAGTTTATCGGGGACAGGGGGCGGGGTGGAGACCCAGTACTTC.

The chain has TRBV9 and TRBJ2-3, with 13 nucleotides matching TRBD2. Trimming removed 1 base from V and 1 base from J; junction bases left unmatched: 3. The germline CDR1 and CDR2 sequences are SGDLS and YYNGEE. The CDR3 is 17 residues long. CDR3 in amino acids: CASSVRGLAGGTDTQYF. The CDR3 region has the DNA TGTGCCAGCAGCGTACGAGGACTAGCGGGGGGCACAGATACGCAGTATTTT.

The J gene is TRBJ1-1, the V gene TRBV9, with 9 bases lining up with TRBD1. The CDR3 runs 19 residues. With V trimmed by 2 bases and J by 2 bases, 16 bases remained unmatched. Germline-derived CDR1 and CDR2 are SGDLS and YYNGEE. The CDR3 loop is CASSVRPFYRGRDNTEAFF. The CDR3 DNA reads TGTGCCAGCAGCGTCCGTCCCTTTTACAGGGGGCGAGATAACACTGAAGCTTTCTTT. The variable domain in full, with the rest retrieved from reference TRBV9 and TRBJ1-1, is DSGVTQTPKHLITATGQRVTLRCSPRSGDLSVYWYQQSLDQGLQFLIQYYNGEERAKGNILERFSAQQFPDLHSELNLSSLELGDSALYFCASSVRPFYRGRDNTEAFFGQGTRLTVV.

Of note for this clone: Additional DNA sequences in this sample encode the identical CDR3. The genes are TRBV28 and TRBJ2-7; 13 nucleotides match TRBD2. Germline values: CDR1 MDHEN, CDR2 SYDVKM. V trimming: 0 bases; J trimming: 3 bases; junction bases outside the gene matches: 2. This CDR3 region has 16 residues. The CDR3 nucleotides are TGTGCCAGCAGTTTATGGGGGACTAGCGGGGTCTACGAGCAGTACTTC. Amino acid sequence: CASSLWGTSGVYEQYF.

The V call is TRBV6-5, the J call TRBJ1-5, with TRBD1 as a possible D gene (5 bases). The CDR3 runs to 15 residues. The germline V gene encodes CDR1 MNHEY and CDR2 SVGAGI. Trimming took 6 bases from V and 3 from J, leaving 15 bases between them. The CDR3 is CASSPRQSHNQPQHF. The CDR3 DNA follows: TGTGCCAGCAGCCCTCGACAGAGTCACAATCAGCCCCAGCATTTT.